The 2 T cell receptor beta chains listed next were all sequenced from one sample in a study of T-cell memory formation after mild COVID-19. TCRdb fed the 5' RACE reads into MiXCR, producing one record per CDR3 protein. The sample includes hundreds of thousands of distinct CDR3 sequences, nearly 25% of them seen just once. Sequences were obtained from PBMCs or a T cell subset sorted from them (not recorded which). All receptors come from an adult woman who had mild COVID-19 (a few samples of this study predate the infection). Cell type and time point are not known.

DNA of the CDR3: TGTGCCAGTAGTATAACGGCAGGGATCGAGCAGTACTTC. It specifies CASSITAGIEQYF. J is TRBJ2-7 and V is TRBV19, with TRBD1 as a possible D gene (5 bases). The CDR3 is 13 residues long. The V and J ends lost 2 bases and 6 bases respectively, with 11 bases between them. The germline gives CDR1 LNHDA, CDR2 SQIVND (reference sequence).

The chain combines TRBV5-5 with TRBJ1-5; unclear D gene. Germline values: CDR1 SGHKS, CDR2 YYEKEE (reference sequence). The ends were cut back, 0 bases at V and 5 bases at J, with 9 bases in the middle. This CDR3 contains 14 residues. The CDR3 region is CASSLGKRDQPQHF. CDR3 bases: TGTGCCAGCAGCTTGGGGAAGAGGGATCAGCCCCAGCATTTT. The variable domain in full, completed from reference TRBV5-5 and TRBJ1-5, reads DAGVTQSPTHLIKTRGQQVTLRCSPISGHKSVSWYQQVLGQGPQFIFQYYEKEERGRGNFPDRFSARQFPNYSSELNVNALLLGDSALYLCASSLGKRDQPQHFGDGTRLSIL.